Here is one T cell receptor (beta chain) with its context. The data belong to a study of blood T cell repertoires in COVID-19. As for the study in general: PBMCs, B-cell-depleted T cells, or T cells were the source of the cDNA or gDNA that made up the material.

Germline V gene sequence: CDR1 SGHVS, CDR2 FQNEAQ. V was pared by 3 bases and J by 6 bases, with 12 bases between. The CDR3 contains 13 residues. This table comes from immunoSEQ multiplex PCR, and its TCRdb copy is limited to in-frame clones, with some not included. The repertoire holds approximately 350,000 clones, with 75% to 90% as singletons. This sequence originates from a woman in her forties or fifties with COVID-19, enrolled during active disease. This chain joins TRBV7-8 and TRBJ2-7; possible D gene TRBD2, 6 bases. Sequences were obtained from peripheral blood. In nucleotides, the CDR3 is TGTGCCAGCAGCTTCGGGGGTTATTCCGAGCAGTACTTC. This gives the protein CASSFGGYSEQYF.